This is a list of T cell receptor beta chains from one sample in a study of OX40 agonist ivuxolimab in advanced cancers. Measured with immunoSEQ multiplex PCR; TCRdb has only the in-frame clones, and not every one. This table has 71,000 or so clones, approximately 93% appearing once. Specimen: CD4+ or CD8+ T cells sorted from blood, collected in a trial of the OX40 agonist ivuxolimab. The receptor set was obtained from an adult with an advanced solid tumor such as melanoma, head and neck, liver or kidney cancer. Each CDR3 is given with its conserved first and last residue.

v_call	j_call	cdr3_aa
TRBV30	TRBJ2-2	CAWSEGRGELFF
TRBV6-6	TRBJ2-2	CASSYGRAGELFF
TRBV11-3	TRBJ2-7	CASSTSSYEQYF
TRBV2	TRBJ1-6	CASGPGRQGRNSPLHF
TRBV27	TRBJ1-1	CASSPLQTGMDTEAFF
TRBV2	TRBJ2-4	CASIPSKGLAKNIQYF
TRBV27	TRBJ2-6	CASSYTGTGANVLTF
TRBV9	TRBJ1-1	CASSGDSTTEAFF
TRBV4-3	TRBJ2-2	CASSQATGPNTGELFF
TRBV27	TRBJ2-7	CASSFGTDPTYEQYF
TRBV6-5	TRBJ2-7	CASGDSHYEQYF
TRBV2	TRBJ1-5	CASSLRVDRATQPQHF
TRBV4-3	TRBJ1-5	CASSQTIRNQPQHF
TRBV27	TRBJ2-3	CASKTGAGTDTQYF
TRBV28	TRBJ2-7	CASSLRGGAFYEQYF
TRBV11-2	TRBJ2-5	CASSPNERKETQYF
TRBV29-1	TRBJ2-3	CSVEGGPPPGTQYF
TRBV4-1	TRBJ2-1	CASSQDNSGTGDNEQFF
TRBV13	TRBJ1-2	CASSGRAAEDYGYTF
TRBV5-1	TRBJ2-7	CASRGGSYEQYF
TRBV29-1	TRBJ1-4	CSADRGGEKLFF
TRBV4-1	TRBJ1-5	CASSQDQGQGNQPQHF
TRBV2	TRBJ2-1	CASSPGQFEQFF
TRBV11-2	TRBJ2-1	CASSFPGAGSYNEQFF
TRBV25-1	TRBJ1-2	CASSGRETGRLNYGYTF
TRBV23-1	TRBJ2-7	CASSQSIRVWQYF
TRBV27	TRBJ2-1	CASSPPGLPNEQFF
TRBV7-9	TRBJ2-1	CASTGAYNEQFF
TRBV10-2	TRBJ2-1	CASSEVGNEQFF
TRBV2	TRBJ2-7	CARSASGGAIYEQYF
TRBV19	TRBJ1-1	CASSTSWGGTEAFF
TRBV27	TRBJ1-2	CASRPRGLGYGYTF
TRBV9	TRBJ1-1	CASSVVSEHTEAFF